The 16 T cell receptor beta chains below were found in one sample sequenced in a study of blood T cell repertoires in COVID-19. Method: immunoSEQ multiplex PCR; TCRdb's copy keeps in-frame clones and lacks some. The sample contains about 480,000 clones, around 88% of which appear only once. Sequenced input: peripheral blood. The receptor set was obtained from a woman aged 50 to 65 with COVID-19, enrolled during active disease.

The chain links TRBV2 to TRBJ2-4, with no clear D. CDR1 is SNHLY, CDR2 FYNNEI, per germline. The germline V and J ends were trimmed by 5 bases and 0 bases, with 8 bases remaining between them. The CDR3 has 14 residues. This chain's CDR3 is CASSLQLAKNIQYF. CDR3 coding DNA: TGTGCCAGCAGTCTACAGCTAGCCAAAAACATTCAGTACTTC.

The rearrangement uses TRBV28 and TRBJ1-1; no firm D call. Deletions cut 2 bases from V and 10 bases from J, with 14 bases between. Germline V gene data show CDR1 as MDHEN and CDR2 as SYDVKM. The CDR3 runs to 13 residues. The DNA of the CDR3 is TGTGCCAGCAGTTTACGAGGGCTGAGTGGAGCTTTCTTT. It translates to CASSLRGLSGAFF. The entire variable domain, with the rest obtained from reference TRBV28 and TRBJ1-1, is as follows: DVKVTQSSRYLVKRTGEKVFLECVQDMDHENMFWYRQDPGLGLRLIYFSYDVKMKEKGDIPEGYSVSREKKERFSLILESASTNQTSMYLCASSLRGLSGAFFGQGTRLTVV.

This chain joins TRBV13 and TRBJ2-7, with D hard to call. This CDR3 is 15 amino acids long. With 0 bases removed from V and 6 bases from J, the gap between germline ends came to 15 bases. The germline V gene encodes CDR1 PRHDT and CDR2 FYEKMQ (reference sequence). The CDR3 bases are TGTGCCAGCAGCTTAGGTGCGGTTGGCGCGCGCGAGCAGTACTTC. This translates into CASSLGAVGAREQYF.

The rearrangement uses TRBV30 and TRBJ2-7; 11 bases line up with TRBD2. This CDR3 contains 14 residues. V lost 3 bases to trimming and J lost 12 bases; unmatched junction nucleotides: 13. Germline V gene sequence: CDR1 GTSNPN, CDR2 SVGIG (reference sequence). The CDR3 region has the DNA TGTGCCTGGAGCCCGACTAGCGGGAACTACGTGGGGTACTTC. This translates into CAWSPTSGNYVGYF.

This clone was seen a few times. The V call is TRBV4-1, the J call TRBJ2-1; maybe TRBD1 (6 bases). This CDR3 is 13 amino acids long. The germline V gene encodes CDR1 MGHRA and CDR2 YSYEKL. The V gene lost 0 bases and the J gene lost 10 bases, with 10 bases spanning the gap. For the CDR3, the DNA is TGCGCCAGCAGCCAAGATCAAGGGGGAGAGCAGTTCTTC. Amino acid sequence: CASSQDQGGEQFF.

V is TRBV5-4 and J is TRBJ1-4; maybe TRBD1 (5 bases). The CDR3 covers 15 residues. Trimming took 4 bases from V and 7 from J, leaving 17 bases between them. The V gene's germline CDR1 is SGHNT and CDR2 YYREEE (reference sequence). CDR3 sequence: CASSRGTGGPEKLFF. Here the CDR3 DNA reads TGTGCCAGCAGCCGCGGGACGGGAGGACCTGAAAAACTGTTTTTT.

The chain links TRBV11-3 to TRBJ2-3, with unresolved D. Germline lookup yields CDR1 SGHNT and CDR2 YENEEA. There are 13 residues in the CDR3. The V and J ends lost 3 bases and 2 bases respectively, with 6 bases between them. CDR3 in amino acids: CASSFQFTDTQYF. The CDR3 DNA sequence: TGTGCCAGCAGCTTTCAATTCACAGATACGCAGTATTTT.

J is TRBJ1-2 and V is TRBV4-1, with D uncertain. The CDR3 contains 16 residues. Per the germline V gene, CDR1 is MGHRA and CDR2 is YSYEKL. V dropped 0 bases and J dropped 3 bases, with 14 bases sitting between them. CDR3 sequence: CASSQDGGGGDYGYTF. DNA of the CDR3: TGCGCCAGCAGCCAAGATGGAGGCGGTGGGGACTATGGCTACACCTTC.

A word on this clone: Other DNA sequences in this sample translate to the same CDR3. V gene TRBV18 combines with J gene TRBJ1-5; perhaps TRBD1 as D (5 bases). Trimming pared 2 bases from V and 4 bases from J, leaving 6 bases between. Germline CDR1 and CDR2: KGHSH and LQKENI. CDR3 length equals 13 residues. The CDR3 spells CASSPDRNQPQHF. Written as DNA, the CDR3 is TGTGCCAGCTCACCAGACAGAAATCAGCCCCAGCATTTT.

The chain has TRBV10-3 and TRBJ2-7, with 7 bases that match TRBD2. CDR1 is ENHRY and CDR2 is SYGVKD in the germline V gene. The CDR3 extends over 14 amino acids. The trim removed 0 bases at V and 1 base at J, leaving 0 bases unmatched. The CDR3 bases are TGTGCCATCAGTGAGTCGGGGGGGTCCTACGAGCAGTACTTC. Its protein product is CAISESGGSYEQYF.

V and J are TRBV11-3 and TRBJ2-3; D is uncertain. The CDR3 covers 14 residues. V dropped 3 bases and J dropped 4 bases, with 11 bases sitting between them. Germline lookup yields CDR1 SGHNT and CDR2 YENEEA. This CDR3 is CASSFGSYSDTQYF. In nucleotides, the CDR3 is TGTGCCAGCAGCTTCGGGTCTTACTCAGATACGCAGTATTTT. The whole variable domain, filled in from reference TRBV11-3 and TRBJ2-3, reads EAGVVQSPRYKIIEKKQPVAFWCNPISGHNTLYWYLQNLGQGPELLIRYENEEAVDDSQLPKDRFSAERLKGVDSTLKIQPAELGDSAVYLCASSFGSYSDTQYFGPGTRLTVL.

J is TRBJ1-3 and V is TRBV28, with D unresolved. CDR1 is MDHEN and CDR2 is SYDVKM in the germline V gene. V lost 4 bases and J lost 4, with 11 bases in between. The CDR3 has 14 amino acids. CDR3 amino acids: CASSSPREGNTIYF. The CDR3 DNA follows: TGTGCCAGCAGTTCCCCGAGGGAGGGAAACACCATATATTTT.

The gene calls are TRBV6-5 and TRBJ2-2; no clear D. Looked up from germline, CDR1 is MNHEY and CDR2 is SVGAGI. The CDR3 is made up of 13 amino acids. Trimming shortened V by 6 bases and J by 4 bases, and 9 bases separated the two germline ends. The CDR3 sequence is CASRREATGELFF. The DNA of the CDR3 is TGTGCCAGCAGGCGTGAGGCCACCGGGGAGCTGTTTTTT.

The chain employs TRBV28 and TRBJ2-7; D uncertain. Trimming cost V 3 bases and J 2 bases, with 14 bases left between them. There are 15 residues in the CDR3. Germline assignment: CDR1 MDHEN and CDR2 SYDVKM. CDR3 loop: CASSFLWYKTYEQYF. The CDR3 region has the DNA TGTGCCAGCAGTTTTCTTTGGTACAAAACCTACGAGCAGTACTTC.

This chain connects TRBV6-5 to TRBJ2-7; 11 bases line up with TRBD2. Germline assignment: CDR1 MNHEY and CDR2 SVGAGI. This CDR3 comprises 13 residues. V was clipped by 8 bases and J by 4 bases; unmatched bases: 4. The CDR3 spells CASGTSGYYEQYF. The CDR3 DNA reads TGTGCCAGCGGGACTAGCGGTTATTACGAGCAGTACTTC.

This chain links TRBV12-3 or TRBV12-4 with TRBJ2-1, with D possibly TRBD2 on 5 matching bases. The CDR3 contains 12 residues. Trimming pared 8 bases from V and 15 bases from J, leaving 20 bases between. The CDR3 DNA follows: TGTGCCAGCGGCCCCCGCTGGGGAGCTCGGTTCTTC. It codes for CASGPRWGARFF.